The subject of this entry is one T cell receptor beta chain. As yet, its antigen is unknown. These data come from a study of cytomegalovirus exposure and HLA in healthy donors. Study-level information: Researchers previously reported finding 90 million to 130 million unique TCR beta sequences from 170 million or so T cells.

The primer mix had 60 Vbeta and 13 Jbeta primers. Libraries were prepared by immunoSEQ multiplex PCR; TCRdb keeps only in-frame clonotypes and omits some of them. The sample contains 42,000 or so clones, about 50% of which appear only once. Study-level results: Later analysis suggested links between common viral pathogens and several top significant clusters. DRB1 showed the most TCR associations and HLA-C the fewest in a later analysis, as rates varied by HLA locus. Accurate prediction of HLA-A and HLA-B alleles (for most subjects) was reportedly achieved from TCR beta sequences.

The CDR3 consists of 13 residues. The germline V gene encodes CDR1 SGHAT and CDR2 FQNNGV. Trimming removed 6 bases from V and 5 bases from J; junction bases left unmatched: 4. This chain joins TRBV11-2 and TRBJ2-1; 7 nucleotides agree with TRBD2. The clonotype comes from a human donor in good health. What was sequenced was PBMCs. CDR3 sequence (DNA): TGTGCCAGCAGTCCCAGCGGGAACAATGAGCAGTTCTTC. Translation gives CASSPSGNNEQFF.